These 5 T cell receptor beta chains originate from one sample sequenced in a study of cytomegalovirus exposure and HLA in healthy donors. The primer mix had 60 Vbeta and 13 Jbeta primers. Sequencing used immunoSEQ multiplex PCR; TCRdb keeps in-frame clones, though not all of them. This table holds 150,000 to 200,000 clones, around 82% found once. The sequencing sample was made of PBMCs. The source is a man aged 18 to 29 in good health and CMV-seronegative.

This chain uses TRBV6-1 with TRBJ2-1, with D perhaps matching TRBD2 (7 bases). The CDR3 length is 15 residues. The V gene's germline CDR1 is MNHNS and CDR2 SASEGT. V was clipped by 10 bases and J by 0 bases, with 16 bases between them. DNA for the CDR3: TGTGCCACCTTCAAGGGGGGGAGCTCCTACAATGAGCAGTTCTTC. This sequence encodes CATFKGGSSYNEQFF.

V usage is TRBV7-2 and J usage is TRBJ1-3; D perhaps matches TRBD1 (5 bases). The CDR3 has 16 residues. Germline V gene sequence: CDR1 SGHTA, CDR2 FQGNSA. Trimming shortened V by 1 base and J by 2 bases, and 12 bases separated the two germline ends. CDR3 in DNA: TGTGCCAGCAGCTTAGTTGGGGGGAGAACTGGAAACACCATATATTTT. It specifies CASSLVGGRTGNTIYF.

The chain combines TRBV28 with TRBJ2-7, with D hard to call. The CDR3 covers 13 residues. The germline gives CDR1 MDHEN, CDR2 SYDVKM. V shed 10 bases and J shed 1 base, with 14 bases lying between them. This CDR3 reads CATTLSVSYEQYF. DNA of the CDR3: TGTGCCACCACCCTGAGCGTATCCTACGAGCAGTACTTC. Combining the CDR3 with reference TRBV28 and TRBJ2-7 gives the whole variable domain DVKVTQSSRYLVKRTGEKVFLECVQDMDHENMFWYRQDPGLGLRLIYFSYDVKMKEKGDIPEGYSVSREKKERFSLILESASTNQTSMYLCATTLSVSYEQYFGPGTRLTVT.

The chain combines TRBV28 with TRBJ1-5, with D possibly TRBD1 on 6 matching bases. Between the trimmed V and J ends, which lost 6 bases and 5 bases, there was a span of 14 bases. The CDR3 spans 14 residues. The germline V gene encodes CDR1 MDHEN and CDR2 SYDVKM. DNA of the CDR3: TGTGCCAGCAGCCCTACAGGGTACTATCAGCCCCAGCATTTT. Translating it yields CASSPTGYYQPQHF.

Only one count was recorded for this clone. The V call is TRBV7-2, the J call TRBJ2-4; 9 positions match TRBD2. Trimming cost V 1 base and J 4 bases; bases outside gene matches: 5. The CDR3 loop spans 16 amino acids. CDR1 and CDR2 from the germline V gene are SGHTA and FQGNSA. The CDR3 DNA reads as TGTGCCAGCAGCTTAGTCTCGGCGGGAGGGAAAAACATTCAGTACTTC. Its protein is CASSLVSAGGKNIQYF. Filled out from reference TRBV7-2 and TRBJ2-4, the complete variable domain reads GAGVSQSPSNKVTEKGKDVELRCDPISGHTALYWYRQSLGQGLEFLIYFQGNSAPDKSGLPSDRFSAERTGGSVSTLTIQRTQQEDSAVYLCASSLVSAGGKNIQYFGAGTRLSVL.